Listed below are T cell receptor beta chains from one sample, sequenced in a study of blood T cell repertoires in COVID-19. Repertoires were generated with immunoSEQ multiplex PCR, while TCRdb's copy carries only in-frame clones and drops some. The sample has 110,000 to 150,000 clones; about 80% are singletons. Sequenced input: peripheral blood. The receptors were sampled from a human donor in a cohort sampled during active COVID-19. The CDR3 runs from the conserved cysteine through the conserved F or W. Each record gives: D gene, J gene, V gene, clone size, CDR3 DNA, CDR3 protein. The D gene is left open where the match is weak. The size field is filled for only some rows; it gives once, few, many or a size class.

D gene: TRBD1
J gene: TRBJ1-5
V gene: TRBV19
clone size: .
CDR3 DNA: TGTGCCAGTAGCGCCGGACAGGGGGTTAGTCAGCCCCAGCATTTT
CDR3 protein: CASSAGQGVSQPQHF

D gene: .
J gene: TRBJ1-5
V gene: TRBV5-5
clone size: few
CDR3 DNA: TGTGCCAGCAGCTCACAGGATAATCAGCCCCAGCATTTT
CDR3 protein: CASSSQDNQPQHF

D gene: TRBD2
J gene: TRBJ2-1
V gene: TRBV10-3
clone size: .
CDR3 DNA: TGTGCCATCAGTGGAGCGGGGGGCGGAGGGGAGCAGTTCTTC
CDR3 protein: CAISGAGGGGEQFF

D gene: .
J gene: TRBJ1-4
V gene: TRBV5-6
clone size: few
CDR3 DNA: TGTGCCAGCAGCCCTGACTTCGATCCCGAAAAACTGTTTTTT
CDR3 protein: CASSPDFDPEKLFF

D gene: TRBD1
J gene: TRBJ1-2
V gene: TRBV9
clone size: .
CDR3 DNA: TGTGCCAGCAGCGTAGATCCGGGACAGGGGGCTCGAGGCTACACCTTC
CDR3 protein: CASSVDPGQGARGYTF

D gene: .
J gene: TRBJ2-1
V gene: TRBV7-2
clone size: .
CDR3 DNA: TGTGCCAGCAGCTTAGCGGCCCCAGACTACAATGAGCAGTTCTTC
CDR3 protein: CASSLAAPDYNEQFF

D gene: .
J gene: TRBJ1-2
V gene: TRBV27
clone size: .
CDR3 DNA: TGTGCCAGCAGTTTATTGCGGGGGGCGGGATATGGCTACACCTTC
CDR3 protein: CASSLLRGAGYGYTF

D gene: .
J gene: TRBJ1-1
V gene: TRBV7-9
clone size: .
CDR3 DNA: TGTGCCAGCAGCTTCGAGAGGGATTGGGCTTTCTTT
CDR3 protein: CASSFERDWAFF

D gene: .
J gene: TRBJ1-2
V gene: TRBV11-2
clone size: .
CDR3 DNA: TGTGCCAGCAGCCAGCGTCGGGGGAGCGATGGCTACACCTTC
CDR3 protein: CASSQRRGSDGYTF

D gene: .
J gene: TRBJ2-2
V gene: TRBV7-2
clone size: .
CDR3 DNA: TGTGCCAGCAGCCCCGATAGGGGGGGGGCGAACACCGGGGAGCTGTTTTTT
CDR3 protein: CASSPDRGGANTGELFF

D gene: TRBD1
J gene: TRBJ2-5
V gene: TRBV3-1/TRBV3-2
clone size: .
CDR3 DNA: TGTGCCAGCAGCCACCGTGGGGACAGGGGGCTAGAGACCCAGTACTTC
CDR3 protein: CASSHRGDRGLETQYF

D gene: .
J gene: TRBJ2-7
V gene: TRBV25-1
clone size: .
CDR3 DNA: TGTGCCAGCAGTCATGGAGGGTCCTACGAGCAGTACTTC
CDR3 protein: CASSHGGSYEQYF

D gene: TRBD2
J gene: TRBJ2-7
V gene: TRBV5-6
clone size: .
CDR3 DNA: TGTGCCAGCAGCTTTAGGACTAGCGGGGCCGAGCAGTACTTC
CDR3 protein: CASSFRTSGAEQYF

D gene: TRBD1
J gene: TRBJ2-7
V gene: TRBV6-5
clone size: .
CDR3 DNA: TGTGCCAGCAGTTCCGACCGGACAGGGGCTGTCGAGCAGTACTTC
CDR3 protein: CASSSDRTGAVEQYF

D gene: .
J gene: TRBJ2-1
V gene: TRBV24-1
clone size: .
CDR3 DNA: TGTGCCACCAGTGATACCTGGGGCCCATACTACAATGAGCAGTTCTTC
CDR3 protein: CATSDTWGPYYNEQFF

D gene: .
J gene: TRBJ2-7
V gene: TRBV5-4
clone size: .
CDR3 DNA: TGTGCCAGCAGCCCTTTGGGCGGGACCTCCTACGAGCAGTACTTC
CDR3 protein: CASSPLGGTSYEQYF

D gene: TRBD1
J gene: TRBJ2-7
V gene: TRBV6-2/TRBV6-3
clone size: .
CDR3 DNA: TGTGCCAGCAGTGGGACAGGGGGCCAATACGAGCAGTACTTC
CDR3 protein: CASSGTGGQYEQYF

D gene: TRBD2
J gene: TRBJ2-3
V gene: TRBV9
clone size: .
CDR3 DNA: TGTGCCAGCAGCGTAGTGGCTAGCGGGGGGGCGGTATCAGATACGCAGTATTTT
CDR3 protein: CASSVVASGGAVSDTQYF

D gene: TRBD2
J gene: TRBJ2-3
V gene: TRBV28
clone size: .
CDR3 DNA: TGTGCCAGCAGTTTCAGTTTTGGACTAGCCGATACGCAGTATTTT
CDR3 protein: CASSFSFGLADTQYF

D gene: .
J gene: TRBJ1-5
V gene: TRBV10-3
clone size: .
CDR3 DNA: TGTGCCATCAGCGAACAGCAAAATAGCAATCAGCCCCAGCATTTT
CDR3 protein: CAISEQQNSNQPQHF

D gene: .
J gene: TRBJ2-1
V gene: TRBV5-5
clone size: once
CDR3 DNA: TGTGCCAGCAGCTTGGGCGGGTCCTACAATGAGCAGTTCTTC
CDR3 protein: CASSLGGSYNEQFF

D gene: TRBD2
J gene: TRBJ2-3
V gene: TRBV5-5
clone size: few
CDR3 DNA: TGTGCCAGCAGCTTGATAGCGGGTAGAGCAGATACGCAGTATTTT
CDR3 protein: CASSLIAGRADTQYF